This is a list of T cell receptor beta chains from one sample in a study of T cells in Graves' hyperthyroidism and ophthalmopathy. A single record per CDR3 protein comes from TCRdb applying MiXCR to the multiplex PCR reads. The table records around 430,000 distinct CDR3 sequences, 14% to 15% of them present only once. Sequencing was carried out using blood. These receptors all stem from a woman aged 25 to 45 with Graves' hyperthyroidism. Each CDR3 is given with its conserved first and last residue. D genes are given only for firm matches. Expanded clones are given a class, and other clones once, few, many or no size at all.

j_call d_call v_call clone_size cdr3_nt cdr3_aa
TRBJ2-7 TRBD2 TRBV6-6 many TGTGCCAGCAGTTACGGTATGACAGGACGAAGACTAGCGGGAGGTTCCGAGCAGTACTTC CASSYGMTGRRLAGGSEQYF
TRBJ2-2 . TRBV18 many TGTGCCAGCTCACCAGACCGTCCGATCGCCGGGGAGCTGTTTTTT CASSPDRPIAGELFF
TRBJ1-5 . TRBV19 few TGTGCCAGTAGTATGACCGGGGGGTATCAGCCCCAGCATTTT CASSMTGGYQPQHF
TRBJ1-2 . TRBV18 many TGTGCCAGCTCACCAGACCAGGGAAACTATGGCTACACCTTC CASSPDQGNYGYTF
TRBJ1-2 TRBD1 TRBV6-1 . TGTGCCAGTCGACAGGGGCACGCATATGGCTACACCTTC CASRQGHAYGYTF
TRBJ2-2 TRBD2 TRBV7-9 many TGTGCCAGCAGCTCCCGCCTTTCTAGCGGGGCGAACACCGGGGAGCTGTTTTTT CASSSRLSSGANTGELFF
TRBJ1-6 . TRBV27 many TGTGCCAGCAGCCTCTGGGAGGGATTGAATTCACCCCTCCACTTT CASSLWEGLNSPLHF
TRBJ2-3 . TRBV18 many TGTGCCGGGAAGGGCGTTCTTAGCACAGATACGCAGTATTTT CAGKGVLSTDTQYF
TRBJ1-4 . TRBV29-1 . TGCAGCGTTGAAGAACATAATGAAAAACTGTTTTTT CSVEEHNEKLFF
TRBJ2-7 TRBD2 TRBV24-1 many TGTGCCACCAGTGATCCGGGACTAGCGGGCGGAATTCTCGGCGAGCAGTACTTC CATSDPGLAGGILGEQYF
TRBJ2-7 TRBD2 TRBV29-1 . TGCAGCGTTGAAGACCCACTTAGCGGGAAGAGCTCCTACGAGCAGTACTTC CSVEDPLSGKSSYEQYF
TRBJ2-4 TRBD2 TRBV28 many TGTGCCAGCACTCTAGGAGGCGGGAGGGCCAAAAACATTCAGTACTTC CASTLGGGRAKNIQYF
TRBJ2-3 . TRBV7-6 . TGTGCCAGCAGCTCCACAGGGAAAACGCAGTATTTT CASSSTGKTQYF
TRBJ2-3 . TRBV4-1 few TGCGCCAGCAGCCAACCCTCCACTACGGCAGATACGCAGTATTTT CASSQPSTTADTQYF
TRBJ2-1 . TRBV7-3 many TGTGCCAGCAGCTTGGACGGGTCCTACAATGAGCAGTTCTTC CASSLDGSYNEQFF
TRBJ1-2 . TRBV15 . TGTGCCACCAGCAGAGTCCCCCCAGGGGCGAGGGGCTACACCTTC CATSRVPPGARGYTF
TRBJ1-1 . TRBV28 many TGTGCCAGCAGTTCAGCAGTATCCGATCTACAGGATGCAGCTTTCTTT CASSSAVSDLQDAAFF
TRBJ2-6 . TRBV28 many TGTGCCAGCAGTTTATCCCTTTTGACAGCCGGAGGAGGTGGGGCCAACGTCCTGACTTTC CASSLSLLTAGGGGANVLTF
TRBJ2-2 . TRBV20-1 many TGCAGTGCTCAACAAACGAACACCGGGGAGCTGTTTTTT CSAQQTNTGELFF
TRBJ2-4 . TRBV6-5 many TGTGCCAGCAGTTACTCGACTGGGGATGGGGCCAAAAACATTCAGTACTTC CASSYSTGDGAKNIQYF
TRBJ2-2 . TRBV9 . TGTGCCAGCAGCGTAGAATGGACAGCGAACACCGGGGAGCTGTTTTTT CASSVEWTANTGELFF
TRBJ1-1 . TRBV5-1 . TGCGCCAGCAGCCCCCTCGCAGGGTTTAGCACTGAAGCTTTCTTT CASSPLAGFSTEAFF
TRBJ2-1 . TRBV6-2/TRBV6-3 few TGTGCCAGCAGTCCAGAGGGCTCCGGCTACAATGAGCAGTTCTTC CASSPEGSGYNEQFF
TRBJ2-3 . TRBV10-2 many TGCGCCAGCAGCACAGGGTTGGGAGATACGCAGTATTTT CASSTGLGDTQYF
TRBJ1-3 . TRBV6-1 . TGTGCCACCCGGGATTACCTTACCGGGAGAGGAAACACCATATATTTT CATRDYLTGRGNTIYF
TRBJ2-5 TRBD1 TRBV6-1 many TGTGCCAGCAGTGAAGGGGACAGGGGGGGCCAAGAGACCCAGTACTTC CASSEGDRGGQETQYF
TRBJ1-1 TRBD1 TRBV20-1 many TGCAGTGCTACAGGGGGATTAGGCACTGAAGCTTTCTTT CSATGGLGTEAFF
TRBJ2-2 . TRBV29-1 . TGCAGCGTGGTGGGGGGGGCGAGGACCGGGGAGCTGTTTTTT CSVVGGARTGELFF
TRBJ2-4 TRBD2 TRBV5-1 many TGCGCCAGCAGCTCGGGACTCGGGACTAGCGGGGATTGGGCCAAAAACATTCAGTACTTC CASSSGLGTSGDWAKNIQYF
TRBJ2-1 . TRBV20-1 . TGCAGTGCTAGACCGGGGCCAGGGGATGAGCAGTTCTTC CSARPGPGDEQFF
TRBJ2-2 . TRBV19 . TGTGCCAGTAGGGGACCTGGCACCGGGGAGCTGTTTTTT CASRGPGTGELFF
TRBJ2-7 . TRBV6-6 few TGTGCCAGCAGTTACACCCCCGATGGCCGCGAGCAGTACTTC CASSYTPDGREQYF
TRBJ2-1 . TRBV27 many TGTGCCAGCAGACCCCAAACATACAATGAGCAGTTCTTC CASRPQTYNEQFF
TRBJ2-7 . TRBV3-1 many TGTGCCAGCAGCCAAGATCTTACGCACGAGCAGTACTTC CASSQDLTHEQYF
TRBJ1-1 TRBD1 TRBV10-3 many TGTGCCATCCGACCGGGACAGAGCACTGAAGCTTTCTTT CAIRPGQSTEAFF
TRBJ2-2 . TRBV20-1 many TGCAGTGCTAAAGACATGACGAACACCGGGGAGCTGTTTTTT CSAKDMTNTGELFF
TRBJ2-5 TRBD2 TRBV5-4 . TGTGCCAGCAGGCTAGCGGGAGGGTCGGAGACCCAGTACTTC CASRLAGGSETQYF
TRBJ2-2 . TRBV30 few TGTGCCTGGAGGGCCGGCTTGTACGAACCGAACACCGGGGAGCTGTTTTTT CAWRAGLYEPNTGELFF
TRBJ1-2 . TRBV2 many TGTGCCGGAGAGACTGGAATTCGTGGCTACACCTTC CAGETGIRGYTF
TRBJ1-1 . TRBV20-1 many TGCAGTGCTAGCAGTCAGGGGACTGAAGCTTTCTTT CSASSQGTEAFF
TRBJ1-6 . TRBV7-9 few TGTGCCAGCAGCTTAAGTGGGGTTCCCAATTCACCCCTCCACTTT CASSLSGVPNSPLHF